The present T cell receptor (beta chain) was sequenced within a study of post-analysis software for immune sequencing data. CDR3 size: 15 residues. Germline CDR1 SNHLY, CDR2 FYNNEI. V was pared by 5 bases and J by 4 bases, with 7 bases of the junction left unmatched. Unique molecular identifiers were present in the TCR beta cDNA libraries. Using its own MiXCR run on the PCR reads, TCRdb lists one record per CDR3 protein. The sample carries roughly 570,000 distinct CDR3 sequences, roughly 34% recorded once. General study findings and limits: Among 5 or 6 TRBV segments more frequent in patients than controls were TRBV5-6, TRBV5-1 and TRBV20-1.

Turning to this clonotype: Antigen unknown.

The chain has TRBV2 and TRBJ1-5; 8 bases are a match to TRBD1. The material sequenced was blood. The source of this sequence is a girl under 18 with multiple sclerosis. In DNA form, the CDR3 reads TGTGCCAGCAGTACGGGACAGGCCCTAAATCAGCCCCAGCATTTT. This encodes CASSTGQALNQPQHF.